The next 28 T cell receptor beta chains were all read from a single sample in a study of beta chain features in type 1 diabetes. As every portion of the isolated RNA was reverse transcribed, the sequencing read expressed TCRB transcripts. Data came from immunoSEQ multiplex PCR; TCRdb stores just in-frame clones and leaves some out. The sample has 150,000 to 180,000 clones, less than 9.5% seen once. Sequences were obtained from central memory CD4+ T cells from blood. These receptors were obtained from a man younger than 35 in good health.

The rearrangement joins TRBV29-1 to TRBJ2-1, with 13 bases matching TRBD2. The germline V gene encodes CDR1 SQVTM and CDR2 ANQGSEA. The CDR3 is made up of 17 amino acids. V was pared by 4 bases and J by 7 bases, with 13 bases of the junction left unmatched. The CDR3 sequence is CSVASTLGTSGANEQFF. The CDR3 DNA reads TGCAGCGTTGCGTCCACCCTCGGGACTAGCGGGGCGAATGAGCAGTTCTTC.

This clone has more than one count but fewer than ten. This rearrangement joins TRBV2 to TRBJ2-5, with D maybe TRBD2 (7 bases). There are 16 residues in the CDR3. V shed 7 bases and J shed 1 base, with 19 bases lying between them. Germline V CDR1 and CDR2: SNHLY, FYNNEI. The DNA of the CDR3 is TGTGCCAGCAATCTCGAGGGGGGGGGATTCCAAGAGACCCAGTACTTC. Translated, it gives CASNLEGGGFQETQYF. Based on the CDR3 plus reference TRBV2 and TRBJ2-5, the full variable domain is EPEVTQTPSHQVTQMGQEVILRCVPISNHLYFYWYRQILGQKVEFLVSFYNNEISEKSEIFDDQFSVERPDGSNFTLKIRSTKLEDSAMYFCASNLEGGGFQETQYFGPGTRLLVL.

This clone was counted ten times or more. This sequence joins TRBV7-9 and TRBJ2-7, with a tentative D call TRBD1 (5 bases). Trimming left V 5 bases short and J 4 bases short, with 15 bases between. In germline, CDR1 is SEHNR, CDR2 FQNEAQ (reference sequence). This CDR3 is 14 amino acids long. The CDR3 sequence: CASSRQSLPYEQYF. Written as DNA, the CDR3 is TGTGCCAGCAGCCGACAGTCCCTCCCTTACGAGCAGTACTTC. Filled out from reference TRBV7-9 and TRBJ2-7, the complete variable domain reads DTGVSQNPRHKITKRGQNVTFRCDPISEHNRLYWYRQTLGQGPEFLTYFQNEAQLEKSRLLSDRFSAERPKGSFSTLEIQRTEQGDSAMYLCASSRQSLPYEQYFGPGTRLTVT.

This clone was detected only a few times. This chain links TRBV14 with TRBJ2-1, with 8 bases fitting TRBD2. This CDR3 has 14 amino acids. Germline values: CDR1 SGHDN, CDR2 FVKESK. J gave up 8 bases and V 4 bases, and 7 bases lay outside the gene matches. The CDR3 loop reads CASSRGGLVHEQFF. CDR3 nucleotide sequence: TGTGCCAGCAGCCGCGGGGGGCTGGTACATGAGCAGTTCTTC.

This clone was seen more than once but under ten times. The rearrangement links TRBV19 to TRBJ2-2; 10 bases are shared with TRBD2. The CDR3 contains 17 residues. CDR1 and CDR2 from the germline V gene are LNHDA and SQIVND (reference sequence). With 6 bases clipped from V and 0 bases from J, the junction kept 7 bases outside the gene matches. CDR3: CASRTVAGGANTGELFF. Written as DNA, the CDR3 is TGTGCCAGTAGAACTGTAGCGGGGGGCGCGAACACCGGGGAGCTGTTTTTT.

In its sample, this clone was seen a few times. V usage is TRBV19 and J usage is TRBJ2-4, with a weak D call TRBD1 (5 bases). Germline CDR1 is LNHDA and CDR2 is SQIVND (reference sequence). This CDR3 spans 14 amino acids. With 3 bases removed from V and 8 bases from J, the gap between germline ends came to 14 bases. The CDR3 region has the DNA TGTGCCAGTAGTATGTTAGGGGTTCGGCACATTCAGTACTTC. The encoded protein is CASSMLGVRHIQYF.

The CDR3 reads CASSQDSSWEADTQYF. The CDR3 region has the DNA TGCGCCAGCAGCCAAGATTCATCCTGGGAGGCAGATACGCAGTATTTT. The chain recombines TRBV4-3 with TRBJ2-3; possible D gene TRBD2, 6 bases. The CDR3 spans 16 residues. V dropped 0 bases and J dropped 4 bases, with 14 bases sitting between them. Per germline, CDR1 LGHNA and CDR2 YSLEER.

This clone was picked up a small number of times. The chain combines TRBV27 with TRBJ2-7, with TRBD2 as a possible D gene (6 bases). Germline V gene lookup returns CDR1 MNHEY and CDR2 SMNVEV (reference sequence). V dropped 5 bases and J dropped 5 bases, with 16 bases sitting between them. This CDR3 comprises 14 residues. The CDR3 nucleotides read TGTGCCAGCAGTCCCTACACTAGCACGAACGAGCAGTACTTC. The encoded protein is CASSPYTSTNEQYF.

This clone showed up just a few times. This sample includes further DNA sequences coding for the same CDR3. The gene calls are TRBV5-6 and TRBJ2-3, with 7 bases fitting TRBD1. This CDR3 has 15 amino acids. After removal of 2 bases from V and 0 bases from J, the junction contained 3 bases not matched to a gene. Germline assignment: CDR1 SGHDT and CDR2 YYEEEE. The CDR3 DNA reads TGTGCCAGCAGCTTAGGGGGCGGGAGCACAGATACGCAGTATTTT. Protein: CASSLGGGSTDTQYF.

This clone was counted ten times or more. This chain uses TRBV7-9 with TRBJ2-5; 11 nucleotides align to TRBD2. Germline V gives CDR1 SEHNR, CDR2 FQNEAQ (reference sequence). Trimming cost V 5 bases and J 2 bases; bases outside gene matches: 4. CDR3 length equals 15 residues. The CDR3 nucleotides are TGTGCCAGCAGCCCGGGGACTAGCGGACAAGAGACCCAGTACTTC. Translation: CASSPGTSGQETQYF.

This clone was seen more than once but under ten times. This chain uses TRBV11-2 with TRBJ2-7; TRBD1 matches 10 bases. The CDR3 is 14 residues long. Germline lookup yields CDR1 SGHAT and CDR2 FQNNGV. V lost 3 bases to trimming and J lost 3 bases; unmatched junction nucleotides: 2. The CDR3 is CASSLRDRGYEQYF. CDR3 nucleotide sequence: TGTGCCAGCAGCTTGAGGGACAGGGGCTACGAGCAGTACTTC.

J is TRBJ2-3 and V is TRBV19, with 7 bases that match TRBD1. Germline assignment: CDR1 LNHDA and CDR2 SQIVND (reference sequence). V was pared by 3 bases and J by 6 bases, with 6 bases of the junction left unmatched. The CDR3 sequence is 14 residues long. CDR3 coding DNA: TGTGCCAGTAGTATCGACAGGGCGTCGGATACGCAGTATTTT. Its protein is CASSIDRASDTQYF.

The genes are TRBV11-2 and TRBJ2-3; TRBD2 matches at 8 bases. Germline CDR1 reads SGHAT; CDR2 reads FQNNGV. CDR3 length: 15 amino acids. The ends lost 0 bases at V and 5 bases at J; junction bases unmatched: 4. The CDR3 is CASSLEGSGIDTQYF. As DNA, the CDR3 is TGTGCCAGCAGCTTAGAAGGTAGCGGGATAGATACGCAGTATTTT.

This clone was picked up many times. This rearrangement joins TRBV15 to TRBJ2-5, with a weak D call TRBD2 (5 bases). Germline loops: CDR1 LNHNV, CDR2 YYDKDF (reference sequence). CDR3 size: 13 residues. The V and J ends lost 0 bases and 5 bases respectively, with 7 bases between them. For the CDR3, the DNA is TGTGCCACCAGCAGAGAGGAGGTCGAGACCCAGTACTTC. This gives the protein CATSREEVETQYF. Drawing the rest from reference TRBV15 and TRBJ2-5, the complete variable domain is DAMVIQNPRYQVTQFGKPVTLSCSQTLNHNVMYWYQQKSSQAPKLLFHYYDKDFNNEADTPDNFQSRRPNTSFCFLDIRSPGLGDTAMYLCATSREEVETQYFGPGTRLLVL.

This clone came up a few times. The genes are TRBV28 and TRBJ1-2, with 9 bases aligning to TRBD1. This CDR3 region has 15 residues. V dropped 4 bases and J dropped 2; count of bases not matched to a gene: 5. Germline CDR1 reads MDHEN; CDR2 reads SYDVKM. CDR3 region: CASSSQGAGNYGYTF. CDR3 sequence (DNA): TGTGCCAGCAGTTCACAGGGGGCTGGGAACTATGGCTACACCTTC.

This clone was seen only a few times. The rearrangement joins TRBV28 to TRBJ2-1; the match to TRBD2 covers 15 bases. V shed 0 bases, J shed 5 bases, and the junction held 2 bases outside the gene matches. Germline values: CDR1 MDHEN, CDR2 SYDVKM. The CDR3 loop spans 17 amino acids. The CDR3 reads CASSLWGLAGGDNEQFF. As DNA, the CDR3 is TGTGCCAGCAGTTTATGGGGACTAGCGGGAGGAGACAATGAGCAGTTCTTC.

This clone was counted only a few times. The V and J genes are TRBV7-2 and TRBJ2-5, with 9 bases fitting TRBD1. From germline, CDR1 is SGHTA and CDR2 FQGNSA. CDR3 length equals 15 residues. Losses at the gene ends were 2 bases for V and 5 bases for J; bases not matched to a gene: 6. The CDR3 protein is CASSLPGQGGETQYF. CDR3 sequence (DNA): TGTGCCAGCAGCTTACCGGGACAGGGCGGGGAGACCCAGTACTTC.

This clone has a handful of counts. The V gene is TRBV7-2, the J gene TRBJ1-1; no clear D. V dropped 2 bases and J dropped 0 bases, with 4 bases sitting between them. CDR1 and CDR2 from the germline V gene are SGHTA and FQGNSA. The CDR3 runs to 13 residues. This CDR3 is CASSLPMNTEAFF. In DNA, the CDR3 is TGTGCCAGCAGCTTACCTATGAACACTGAAGCTTTCTTT.

This clone was counted only a few times. J is TRBJ1-1 and V is TRBV5-1; unclear D gene. Germline CDR1 is SGHRS and CDR2 is YFSETQ. V gave up 4 bases and J gave up 2 bases, with 12 bases separating them. This CDR3 region has 14 residues. CDR3 nucleotide sequence: TGCGCCAGCAGCCGACCCGAGGGAAACACTGAAGCTTTCTTT. Its protein product is CASSRPEGNTEAFF.

This clone was seen a few times. The gene calls are TRBV4-2 and TRBJ2-5, with 7 bases that match TRBD2. V was pared by 4 bases and J by 2 bases, with 7 bases of the junction left unmatched. The CDR3 is made up of 15 amino acids. Germline CDR1 reads LGHNA; CDR2 reads YNFKEQ. CDR3 residues: CASSPNLGGQETQYF. In DNA form, the CDR3 reads TGTGCCAGCAGCCCAAATTTGGGGGGGCAAGAGACCCAGTACTTC.

The genes are TRBV18 and TRBJ1-2, with D possibly being TRBD1 (5 bases). Trimming left V 5 bases short and J 0 bases short, with 10 bases between. The CDR3 spans 14 residues. Germline-derived CDR1 and CDR2 are KGHSH and LQKENI. The CDR3 reads CASSSGGTNYGYTF. Here the CDR3 DNA reads TGTGCCAGCTCATCGGGGGGGACTAACTATGGCTACACCTTC. Supplemented by reference TRBV18 and TRBJ1-2, the full variable domain reads NAGVMQNPRHLVRRRGQEARLRCSPMKGHSHVYWYRQLPEEGLKFMVYLQKENIIDESGMPKERFSAEFPKEGPSILRIQQVVRGDSAAYFCASSSGGTNYGYTFGSGTRLTVV.

Many counts were recorded for this clone. J is TRBJ2-7 and V is TRBV30; TRBD2 is a possible D gene (6 bases). The CDR3 runs to 12 residues. The germline gives CDR1 GTSNPN, CDR2 SVGIG (reference sequence). V shed 0 bases and J shed 5 bases, with 8 bases lying between them. The CDR3 region has the DNA TGTGCCTGGAGTGTAGCGGGCCACGAGCAGTACTTC. Encoded protein: CAWSVAGHEQYF.

V usage is TRBV18 and J usage is TRBJ1-2; TRBD1 aligns across 8 bases. Looked up from germline, CDR1 is KGHSH and CDR2 is LQKENI. Trimming at V came to 2 bases and at J to 6 bases, leaving 11 bases not matched to a gene. The CDR3 is made up of 16 amino acids. The CDR3 is CASSPGVAGGADGYTF. The CDR3, as DNA: TGTGCCAGCTCACCAGGGGTCGCAGGGGGCGCGGATGGCTACACCTTC.

This clone was counted only a few times. In the same sample, other DNA sequences code for this CDR3. The V and J genes are TRBV29-1 and TRBJ2-7, with D possibly being TRBD1 (6 bases). Germline V CDR1 and CDR2: SQVTM, ANQGSEA. CDR3 length: 13 amino acids. Trimming took off 3 bases at V and 3 bases at J, with 12 bases between the two ends. The CDR3 bases are TGCAGCGTTGAGGGGAAGGGGGACTACGAGCAGTACTTC. Protein sequence: CSVEGKGDYEQYF.

This clone was detected only a few times. The CDR3 spells CASSPRVNLEQFF. The DNA of the CDR3 is TGTGCCAGCAGCCCACGGGTCAACCTAGAGCAGTTCTTC. The V call is TRBV4-2, the J call TRBJ2-1; D not certain. CDR1 and CDR2 (germline): LGHNA, YNFKEQ. Trimming cost V 4 bases and J 10 bases, with 14 bases left between them. This CDR3 contains 13 residues.

There are a few counts of this clone. The chain is built from TRBV15 and TRBJ2-1, with TRBD2 matching over 8 bases. Germline CDR1 is LNHNV and CDR2 is YYDKDF (reference sequence). This CDR3 has 11 residues. Trimming took 5 bases from V and 12 from J; bases not matched to a gene: 3. The CDR3 DNA reads as TGTGCCACCAGCGGCGGGAGGAGGCAGTTCTTC. This gives the protein CATSGGRRQFF.

The rearrangement links TRBV5-1 to TRBJ2-6; possibly TRBD1 for D (5 bases). The germline CDR1 and CDR2 sequences are SGHRS and YFSETQ. This CDR3 spans 18 amino acids. The ends were cut back, 2 bases at V and 0 bases at J, with 15 bases in the middle. In DNA, the CDR3 is TGCGCCAGCAGCTTCAGGGTTTCACTCAACTCTGGGGCCAACGTCCTGACTTTC. This codes for CASSFRVSLNSGANVLTF.

In its sample, this clone was seen a few times. The gene calls are TRBV6-6 and TRBJ2-3; 15 bases are a match to TRBD2. The CDR3 spans 16 residues. Germline V gene lookup returns CDR1 MNHNY and CDR2 SVGAGI (reference sequence). V was pared by 5 bases and J by 5 bases, with 5 bases of the junction left unmatched. The CDR3 region is CASSKGLAGGIDTQYF. DNA of the CDR3: TGTGCCAGCAGTAAAGGACTAGCGGGGGGGATAGATACGCAGTATTTT.